This T cell receptor beta chain stems from a study of T cell changes during pregnancy in multiple sclerosis. The protocol was immunoSEQ multiplex PCR, while the TCRdb copy is restricted to in-frame clones and leaves out a portion. The table lists under 80,000 clones, around 92% of them singletons, with around 2.3% in the top ten. The TCR originated in a female donor with multiple sclerosis, enrolled in a pregnancy study. The source material was peripheral blood, sampled before pregnancy.

The CDR3 DNA sequence: TGCGCCAGCAGCCCCATCGGACAGGGGGGATATGGCTACACCTTC. Protein sequence: CASSPIGQGGYGYTF. The gene calls are TRBV4-1 and TRBJ1-2, with 10 bases identical to TRBD1. The CDR3 has 15 residues. V trimming: 4 bases; J trimming: 5 bases; junction bases outside the gene matches: 7. Germline CDR1 is MGHRA and CDR2 is YSYEKL.